The 17 T cell receptor beta chains listed next were all sequenced from one sample in a study of blood T cell repertoires in COVID-19. The protocol was immunoSEQ multiplex PCR, while the TCRdb copy is restricted to in-frame clones and leaves out a portion. Of some 21,000 clones listed, around three quarters are singletons. Sequences were obtained from peripheral blood. The receptors were gathered from a man in his sixties with active COVID-19.

In its sample, this clone is medium-sized. The rearrangement uses TRBV29-1 and TRBJ2-7, with TRBD2 identical over 14 bases. Germline V gene lookup returns CDR1 SQVTM and CDR2 ANQGSEA. The junction had 5 bases not matched to a gene; V was cut back by 4 bases and J by 6 bases. This CDR3 comprises 14 residues. CDR3 DNA: TGCAGCGTTGGGGGACTAGCGGGAGTATCCGAGCAGTACTTC. It encodes CSVGGLAGVSEQYF.

J is TRBJ2-4 and V is TRBV28, with D possibly TRBD2 on 6 matching bases. Germline V CDR1 and CDR2: MDHEN, SYDVKM. This CDR3 spans 15 amino acids. V was cut by 3 bases and J by 5 bases, with 14 bases left in between. The CDR3: CASSFSGWGENIQYF. As DNA, the CDR3 is TGTGCCAGCAGTTTTTCCGGATGGGGGGAAAACATTCAGTACTTC.

The chain joins TRBV4-3 to TRBJ1-2, with D possibly TRBD1 on 5 matching bases. The CDR3 consists of 13 residues. The germline V and J ends were trimmed by 2 bases and 8 bases, with 12 bases remaining between them. Germline assignment: CDR1 LGHNA and CDR2 YSLEER. The CDR3 here is CASSQTQGGGYTF. The CDR3, as DNA: TGCGCCAGCAGCCAAACCCAGGGCGGCGGCTACACCTTC.

The genes are TRBV5-4 and TRBJ1-2, with 7 bases aligning to TRBD1. Germline V gene sequence: CDR1 SGHNT, CDR2 YYREEE (reference sequence). The V segment lost 0 bases and the J segment 8 bases; nucleotides outside the gene matches: 10. The CDR3 covers 15 residues. The CDR3 region is CASSLGVQGLGGYTF. The CDR3 DNA reads TGTGCCAGCAGCTTGGGTGTACAGGGGTTAGGGGGCTACACCTTC.

The J gene is TRBJ1-6, the V gene TRBV6-2 or TRBV6-3; 10 bases agree with TRBD1. The CDR3 spans 15 residues. The V gene end was trimmed by 2 bases and the J gene end by 6 bases; junction bases not matched to a gene: 1. Per the germline V gene, CDR1 is MNHEY and CDR2 is SVGEGT. CDR3 sequence: CASSYRTGGNSPLHF. The CDR3 DNA reads TGTGCCAGCAGTTACCGGACAGGGGGTAATTCACCCCTCCACTTT.

The rearrangement joins TRBV6-5 to TRBJ1-2; perhaps TRBD1 as D (5 bases). CDR1 is MNHEY, CDR2 SVGAGI, per germline. The length of the CDR3 is 14 residues. V was pared by 5 bases and J by 5 bases, with 15 bases between. The CDR3 DNA reads as TGTGCCAGCAGTCGGACAAGAAGGGAATATGGCTACACCTTC. Its translation is CASSRTRREYGYTF.

The CDR3 nucleotides are TGTGCCAGCAGCTCGGGACTAGCGGAGTACAATGAGCAGTTCTTC. Translation: CASSSGLAEYNEQFF. The chain links TRBV7-9 to TRBJ2-1; 11 nucleotides align to TRBD2. Germline V CDR1 and CDR2: SEHNR, FQNEAQ (reference sequence). The CDR3 is 15 residues long. The V gene end was trimmed by 4 bases and the J gene end by 4 bases; junction bases not matched to a gene: 3.

This chain joins TRBV7-2 and TRBJ2-7, with 8 bases matching TRBD1. The CDR3 has 13 amino acids. J lost 3 bases, V lost 5 bases, and 3 bases had no gene match. Germline V gene sequence: CDR1 SGHTA, CDR2 FQGNSA. The CDR3 DNA sequence: TGTGCCAGCAGCGTAGGACAGGGCTACGAGCAGTACTTC. It translates to CASSVGQGYEQYF.

The chain's CDR3 is CASSEQGLYTGELFF. The CDR3 DNA follows: TGTGCCAGTAGTGAACAGGGGTTGTACACCGGGGAGCTGTTTTTT. The chain uses TRBV19 and TRBJ2-2; 7 bases are a match to TRBD1. From germline, CDR1 is LNHDA and CDR2 SQIVND (reference sequence). This CDR3 spans 15 amino acids. The J segment lost 3 bases and the V segment lost 5 bases, leaving 6 bases of the junction unmatched.

The chain links TRBV19 to TRBJ2-1; 11 nucleotides match TRBD1. The germline CDR1 and CDR2 sequences are LNHDA and SQIVND (reference sequence). V shed 6 bases and J 7 bases; nucleotides not matched to a gene: 2. This CDR3 has 13 residues. The CDR3 sequence is CASRDRGRNEQFF. In nucleotides, the CDR3 is TGTGCCAGTAGGGACAGGGGGCGAAATGAGCAGTTCTTC. Filled out from reference TRBV19 and TRBJ2-1, the complete variable domain reads DGGITQSPKYLFRKEGQNVTLSCEQNLNHDAMYWYRQDPGQGLRLIYYSQIVNDFQKGDIAEGYSVSREKKESFPLTVTSAQKNPTAFYLCASRDRGRNEQFFGPGTRLTVL.

This clone was counted a few times. The chain joins TRBV6-4 to TRBJ2-1, with a possible D match to TRBD2 (5 bases). The CDR3 sequence is 13 residues long. From germline, CDR1 is MRHNA and CDR2 SNTAGT. Trimming pared 4 bases from V and 10 bases from J, leaving 14 bases between. CDR3 DNA: TGTGCCAGCAGTGCAGGACTTCTGGGGGAGCAGTTCTTC. It is translated as CASSAGLLGEQFF.

Many counts were recorded for this clone. The chain couples TRBV29-1 to TRBJ2-1; possibly TRBD1 for D (6 bases). Germline CDR1 is SQVTM and CDR2 is ANQGSEA. The V end was cut by 6 bases, the J end by 2 bases, with 14 bases between. The CDR3 length is 14 residues. The chain's CDR3 is CSVAGQGTYNEQFF. In DNA form, the CDR3 reads TGCAGCGTAGCTGGGCAGGGGACCTACAATGAGCAGTTCTTC.

This sequence joins TRBV5-1 and TRBJ1-1; no clear D gene. The germline V gene has CDR1 SGHRS and CDR2 YFSETQ. The CDR3 loop spans 11 amino acids. The germline V and J ends were trimmed by 5 bases and 1 base, with 3 bases remaining between them. The CDR3 DNA follows: TGCGCCAGCAGAGCGAACACTGAAGCTTTCTTT. It codes for CASRANTEAFF.

The rearrangement uses TRBV4-3 and TRBJ2-5, with 8 bases identical to TRBD2. The V and J ends lost 1 base and 4 bases, in that order; junction bases with no gene match: 8. The CDR3 consists of 16 residues. Germline lookup yields CDR1 LGHNA and CDR2 YSLEER. The CDR3 region is CASSQGAGGATETQYF. In DNA form, the CDR3 reads TGCGCCAGCAGCCAAGGGGCGGGGGGTGCCACAGAGACCCAGTACTTC.

This clone occurred once. The V call is TRBV3-1 (or the pseudogene TRBV3-2), the J call TRBJ2-2; maybe TRBD2 (6 bases). V gave up 4 bases and J gave up 6 bases, with 9 bases separating them. CDR1 is LGHDT and CDR2 is YNNKEL in the germline V gene (reference sequence). The CDR3 has 13 residues. The CDR3 loop reads CASSPKRAGELFF. The CDR3 DNA reads as TGTGCCAGCAGCCCGAAGCGGGCCGGGGAGCTGTTTTTT.

This chain connects TRBV7-6 to TRBJ2-3, with TRBD2 identical over 7 bases. Germline V gene sequence: CDR1 SGHVS, CDR2 FNYEAQ. This CDR3 has 16 amino acids. V shed 5 bases, J shed 0 bases, and the junction held 8 bases outside the gene matches. The CDR3 bases are TGTGCCAGCAGCCTGCTAGCGGCTGCTAGCACAGATACGCAGTATTTT. This gives the protein CASSLLAAASTDTQYF. Full variable domain (outside the CDR3, taken from reference TRBV7-6 and TRBJ2-3): GAGVSQSPRYKVTKRGQDVALRCDPISGHVSLYWYRQALGQGPEFLTYFNYEAQQDKSGLPNDRFSAERPEGSISTLTIQRTEQRDSAMYRCASSLLAAASTDTQYFGPGTRLTVL.

This rearrangement joins TRBV29-1 to TRBJ1-1; TRBD1 agrees at 10 bases. Germline V gene data show CDR1 as SQVTM and CDR2 as ANQGSEA. Losses at the gene ends were 7 bases for V and 5 bases for J; bases not matched to a gene: 7. This CDR3 is built from 13 residues. Written as DNA, the CDR3 is TGCAGCGCTCAGACAGGGGGCAAGACTGAAGCTTTCTTT. Translation: CSAQTGGKTEAFF.